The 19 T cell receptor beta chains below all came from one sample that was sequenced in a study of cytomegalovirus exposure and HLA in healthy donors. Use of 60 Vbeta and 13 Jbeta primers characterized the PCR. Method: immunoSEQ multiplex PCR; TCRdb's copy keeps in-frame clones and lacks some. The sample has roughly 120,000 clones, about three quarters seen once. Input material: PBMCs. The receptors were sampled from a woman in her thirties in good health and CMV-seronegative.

CDR3 in DNA: TGTGCCAGCAGCGGAGGGGGACAGGGAGGCACTGAAGCTTTCTTT. This sequence encodes CASSGGGQGGTEAFF. The V and J genes are TRBV9 and TRBJ1-1; 9 bases match TRBD1. J was trimmed by 4 bases and V by 3 bases; bases with no gene match: 7. Germline V gene lookup returns CDR1 SGDLS and CDR2 YYNGEE. CDR3 length: 15 amino acids. Complete variable domain (other parts from reference TRBV9 and TRBJ1-1): DSGVTQTPKHLITATGQRVTLRCSPRSGDLSVYWYQQSLDQGLQFLIQYYNGEERAKGNILERFSAQQFPDLHSELNLSSLELGDSALYFCASSGGGQGGTEAFFGQGTRLTVV.

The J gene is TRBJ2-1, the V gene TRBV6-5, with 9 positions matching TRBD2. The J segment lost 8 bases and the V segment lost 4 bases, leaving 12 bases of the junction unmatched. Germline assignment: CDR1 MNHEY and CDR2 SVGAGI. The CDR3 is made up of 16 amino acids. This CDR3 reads CASSWAPGGRADEQFF. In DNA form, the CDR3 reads TGTGCCAGCAGTTGGGCCCCGGGCGGGAGGGCCGATGAGCAGTTCTTC.

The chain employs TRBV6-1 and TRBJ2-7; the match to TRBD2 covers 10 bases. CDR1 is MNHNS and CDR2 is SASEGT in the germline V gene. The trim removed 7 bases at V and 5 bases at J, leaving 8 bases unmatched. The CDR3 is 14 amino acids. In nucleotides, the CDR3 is TGTGCCAGCACCGAAGGGGGGACTAGCGACGAGCAGTACTTC. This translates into CASTEGGTSDEQYF.

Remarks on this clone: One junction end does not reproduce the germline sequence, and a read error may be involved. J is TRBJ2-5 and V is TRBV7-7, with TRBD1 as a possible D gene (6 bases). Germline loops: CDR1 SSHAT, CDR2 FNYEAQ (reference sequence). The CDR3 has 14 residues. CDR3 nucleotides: TGTGCTAGCAGCTTTTCCGGGACAAAAGAGACCCAGTACTTC. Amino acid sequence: CASSFSGTKETQYF.

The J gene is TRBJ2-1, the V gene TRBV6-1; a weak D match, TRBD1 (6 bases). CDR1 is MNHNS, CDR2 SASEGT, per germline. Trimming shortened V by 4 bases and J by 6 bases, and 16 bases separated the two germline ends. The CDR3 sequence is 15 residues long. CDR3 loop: CASSAPRGRGNEQFF. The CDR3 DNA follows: TGTGCCAGCAGTGCACCCAGGGGTCGGGGCAATGAGCAGTTCTTC.

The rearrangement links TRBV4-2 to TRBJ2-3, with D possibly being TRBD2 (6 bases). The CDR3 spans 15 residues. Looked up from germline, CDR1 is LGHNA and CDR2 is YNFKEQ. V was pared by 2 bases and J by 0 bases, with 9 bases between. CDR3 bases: TGTGCCAGCAGCCAAACCGGGACTAGCACAGATACGCAGTATTTT. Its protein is CASSQTGTSTDTQYF.

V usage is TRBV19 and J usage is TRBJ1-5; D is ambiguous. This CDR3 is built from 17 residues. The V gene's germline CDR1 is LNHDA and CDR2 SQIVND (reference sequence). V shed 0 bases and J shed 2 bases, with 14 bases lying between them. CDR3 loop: CASSIEPRRVGNQPQHF. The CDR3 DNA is TGTGCCAGTAGTATAGAACCTAGGAGGGTTGGCAATCAGCCCCAGCATTTT.

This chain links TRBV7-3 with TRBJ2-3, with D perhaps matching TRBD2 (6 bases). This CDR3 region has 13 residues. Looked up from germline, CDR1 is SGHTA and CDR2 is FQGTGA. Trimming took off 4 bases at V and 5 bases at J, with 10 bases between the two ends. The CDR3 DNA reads TGTGCCAGCAGCTGGGACTCCGGAGATACGCAGTATTTT. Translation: CASSWDSGDTQYF.

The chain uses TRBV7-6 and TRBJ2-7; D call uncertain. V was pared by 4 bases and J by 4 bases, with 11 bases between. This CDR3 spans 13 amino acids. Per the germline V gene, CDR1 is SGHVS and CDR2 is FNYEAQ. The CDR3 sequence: CASSSYQTYEQYF. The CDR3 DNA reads TGTGCCAGCAGCTCGTACCAAACATACGAGCAGTACTTC.

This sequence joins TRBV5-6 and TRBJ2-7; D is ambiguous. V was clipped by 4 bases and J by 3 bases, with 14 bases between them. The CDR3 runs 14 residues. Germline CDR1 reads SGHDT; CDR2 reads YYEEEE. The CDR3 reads CASSLMSPYYEQYF. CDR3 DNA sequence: TGTGCCAGCAGCCTTATGAGCCCGTACTACGAGCAGTACTTC.

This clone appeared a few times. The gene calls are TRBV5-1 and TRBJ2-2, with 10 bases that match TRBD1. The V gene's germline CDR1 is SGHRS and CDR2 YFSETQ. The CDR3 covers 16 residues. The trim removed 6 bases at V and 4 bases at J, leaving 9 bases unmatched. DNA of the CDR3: TGCGCCAGCACCCGGGACAGGGGTGGGGGCACCGGGGAGCTGTTTTTT. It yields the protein CASTRDRGGGTGELFF.

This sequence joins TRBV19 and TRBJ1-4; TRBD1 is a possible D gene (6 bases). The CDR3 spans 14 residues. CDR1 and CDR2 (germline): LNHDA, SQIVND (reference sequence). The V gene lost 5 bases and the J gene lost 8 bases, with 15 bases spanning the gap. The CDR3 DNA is TGTGCCAGTAGTCAAGGGCCAGGGGAGGAAAAACTGTTTTTT. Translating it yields CASSQGPGEEKLFF.

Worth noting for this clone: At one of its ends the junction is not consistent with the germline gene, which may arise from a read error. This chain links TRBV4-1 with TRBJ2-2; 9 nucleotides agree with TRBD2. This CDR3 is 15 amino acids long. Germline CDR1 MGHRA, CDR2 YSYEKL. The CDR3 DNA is TGTGCCAGCAGCCCTAGCGGGGTACGGCCCGGGGAGCTGTTTTTT. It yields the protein CASSPSGVRPGELFF.

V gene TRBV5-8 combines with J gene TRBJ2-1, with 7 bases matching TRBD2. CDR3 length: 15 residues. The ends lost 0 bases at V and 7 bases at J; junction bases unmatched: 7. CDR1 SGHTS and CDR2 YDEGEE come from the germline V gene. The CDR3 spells CASSLGGGSWNEQFF. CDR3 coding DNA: TGTGCCAGCAGCTTGGGTGGCGGGAGTTGGAATGAGCAGTTCTTC.

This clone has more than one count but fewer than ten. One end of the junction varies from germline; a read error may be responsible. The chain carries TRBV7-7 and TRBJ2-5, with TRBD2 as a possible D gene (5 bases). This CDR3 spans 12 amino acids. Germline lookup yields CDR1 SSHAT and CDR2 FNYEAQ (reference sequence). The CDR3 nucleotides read TGTGCTAGCAGCCAGGACTCGGAGACCCAGTACTTC. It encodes CASSQDSETQYF. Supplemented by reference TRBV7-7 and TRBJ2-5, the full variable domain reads GAGVSQSPRYKVTKRGQDVTLRCDPISSHATLYWYQQALGQGPEFLTYFNYEAQPDKSGLPSDRFSAERPEGSISTLTIQRTEQRDSAMYRCASSQDSETQYFGPGTRLLVL.

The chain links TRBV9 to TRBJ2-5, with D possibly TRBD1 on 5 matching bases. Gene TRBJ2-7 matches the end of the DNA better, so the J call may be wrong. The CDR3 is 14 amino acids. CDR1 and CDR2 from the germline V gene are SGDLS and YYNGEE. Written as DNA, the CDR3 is TGTGCCAGCAGCGTAGAAACAGGAATCTACGAGCAGTACTTC. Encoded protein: CASSVETGIYEQYF.

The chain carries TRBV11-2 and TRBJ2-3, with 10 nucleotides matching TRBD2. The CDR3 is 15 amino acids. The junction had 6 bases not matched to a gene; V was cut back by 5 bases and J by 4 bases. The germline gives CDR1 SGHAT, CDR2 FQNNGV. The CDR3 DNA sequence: TGTGCCAGCAGCCCAGCGGGGGGGTCGGCAGATACGCAGTATTTT. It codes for CASSPAGGSADTQYF.

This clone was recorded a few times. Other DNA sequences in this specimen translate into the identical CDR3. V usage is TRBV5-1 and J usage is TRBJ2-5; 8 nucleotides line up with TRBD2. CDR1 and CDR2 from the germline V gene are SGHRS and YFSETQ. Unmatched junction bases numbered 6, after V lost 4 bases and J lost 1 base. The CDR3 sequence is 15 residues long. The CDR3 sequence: CASSPPLAAQETQYF. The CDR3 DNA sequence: TGCGCCAGCAGCCCCCCACTAGCGGCCCAAGAGACCCAGTACTTC.

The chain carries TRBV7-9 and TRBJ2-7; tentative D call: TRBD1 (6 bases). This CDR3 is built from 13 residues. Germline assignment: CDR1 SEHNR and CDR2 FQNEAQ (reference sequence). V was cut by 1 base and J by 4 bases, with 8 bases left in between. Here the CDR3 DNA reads TGTGCCAGCAGCTTAGGACAGGTTTACGAGCAGTACTTC. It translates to CASSLGQVYEQYF.